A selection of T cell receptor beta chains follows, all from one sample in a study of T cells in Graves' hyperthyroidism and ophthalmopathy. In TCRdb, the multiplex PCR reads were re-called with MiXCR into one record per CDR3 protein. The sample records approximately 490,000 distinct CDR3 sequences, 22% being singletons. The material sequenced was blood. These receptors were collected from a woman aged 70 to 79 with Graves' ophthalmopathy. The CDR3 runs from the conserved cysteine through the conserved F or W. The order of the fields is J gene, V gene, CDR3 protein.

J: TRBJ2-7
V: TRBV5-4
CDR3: CASSSGLTYEQYF

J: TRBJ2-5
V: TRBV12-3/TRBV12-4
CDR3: CASSWTSGYQETQYF

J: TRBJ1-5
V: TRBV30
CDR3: CAWSASFAGVQPQHF

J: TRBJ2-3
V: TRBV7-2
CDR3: CASSSGLALLTDTQYF

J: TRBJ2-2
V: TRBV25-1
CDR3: CASSDPSGSSPGELFF

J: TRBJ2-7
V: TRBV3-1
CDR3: CASSRGGGDEQYF

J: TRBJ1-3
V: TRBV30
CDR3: CAWGGTLVSGNTIYF

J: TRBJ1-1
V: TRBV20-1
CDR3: CSAREDRARTSEAFF

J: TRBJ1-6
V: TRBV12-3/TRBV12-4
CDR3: CASSLTGDNSPLHF

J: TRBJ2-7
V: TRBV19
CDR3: CASSIAYRDRPYEQYF

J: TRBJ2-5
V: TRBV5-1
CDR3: CASSPAVAGAQETQYF

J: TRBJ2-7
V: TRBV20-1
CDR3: CSARRPTRPWEQYF